A selection of T cell receptor beta chains follows, all from one sample in a study of T cell responses to AZD1222 COVID-19 vaccine. Assay used: immunoSEQ multiplex PCR; TCRdb lists only in-frame clones, some missing. This table has 110,000 or so clones, about 87% appearing once. The material was peripheral blood, obtained 28 days after the second AZD1222 dose. Receptors were obtained from an adult who received the AZD1222 COVID-19 vaccine. Each CDR3 is given with its conserved first and last residue. The order of the fields is D gene, V gene, J gene, clone size, CDR3 DNA, CDR3 protein. D genes are given only for firm matches. Rows give clone size only sometimes, using once, few, many, or a class for an expanded clone.

D: NA; V: TRBV28; J: TRBJ2-4; size: NA; DNA: TGTGCCAGCAACGTAGCCAAAAACATTCAGTACTTC; CDR3: CASNVAKNIQYF
D: NA; V: TRBV7-9; J: TRBJ2-3; size: many; DNA: TGTGCCAGCAGCTTCGACATATCGCAGTATTTT; CDR3: CASSFDISQYF
D: NA; V: TRBV28; J: TRBJ2-1; size: NA; DNA: TGTGCCAGCAGTCCTTTCGCAGGGGTTAACAATGAGCAGTTCTTC; CDR3: CASSPFAGVNNEQFF
D: TRBD1; V: TRBV11-2; J: TRBJ1-3; size: NA; DNA: TGTGCCAGCAGCTCTCGACAGGGAACCTCTGGAAACACCATATATTTT; CDR3: CASSSRQGTSGNTIYF
D: NA; V: TRBV7-6; J: TRBJ1-4; size: NA; DNA: TGTGCCAGCAGCCCTGGGCAGGCCCTTGCAACTAATGAAAAACTGTTTTTT; CDR3: CASSPGQALATNEKLFF
D: TRBD1; V: TRBV11-1; J: TRBJ1-2; size: NA; DNA: TGTGCCAGCAGCCCAGGACAGGGTTCTGGCTACACCTTC; CDR3: CASSPGQGSGYTF
D: TRBD2; V: TRBV19; J: TRBJ2-1; size: NA; DNA: TGTGCCAGTAGTACCGCTAGCGGGGGGTACAATGAGCAGTTCTTC; CDR3: CASSTASGGYNEQFF
D: TRBD1; V: TRBV7-3; J: TRBJ2-2; size: NA; DNA: TGTGCCAGCAGCTTAAGCAGGGGGCTATCGAACACCGGGGAGCTGTTTTTT; CDR3: CASSLSRGLSNTGELFF
D: NA; V: TRBV11-2; J: TRBJ1-4; size: NA; DNA: TGTGCCAGCAGCTTAAACACTGCAACTAATGAAAAACTGTTTTTT; CDR3: CASSLNTATNEKLFF
D: NA; V: TRBV19; J: TRBJ1-2; size: NA; DNA: TGTGCCAGTGGGTGGGGTGGTGGAAACTATGGCTACACCTTC; CDR3: CASGWGGGNYGYTF
D: TRBD2; V: TRBV4-3; J: TRBJ2-1; size: once; DNA: TGCGCCAGCAGCCAAGATCTAGCGGGGTACAATGAGCAGTTCTTC; CDR3: CASSQDLAGYNEQFF
D: NA; V: TRBV5-1; J: TRBJ1-4; size: NA; DNA: TGCGCCAGCAGCTTGAACGGCGGGAATGAAAAACTGTTTTTT; CDR3: CASSLNGGNEKLFF
D: NA; V: TRBV7-9; J: TRBJ1-1; size: NA; DNA: TGTGCCAGCAGCTATGGGAACACTGAAGCTTTCTTT; CDR3: CASSYGNTEAFF
D: NA; V: TRBV29-1; J: TRBJ1-2; size: many; DNA: TGCAGCGTTGAAGGTCCAACAGAAGGGGGCTATGGCTACACCTTC; CDR3: CSVEGPTEGGYGYTF
D: NA; V: TRBV4-3; J: TRBJ2-1; size: once; DNA: TGCGCCAGCAGCCAGAATCCCTACAATGAGCAGTTCTTC; CDR3: CASSQNPYNEQFF
D: NA; V: TRBV28; J: TRBJ1-1; size: NA; DNA: TGTGCCAGCGTAGCAGGGGATGGGACTGAAGCTTTCTTT; CDR3: CASVAGDGTEAFF
D: NA; V: TRBV20-1; J: TRBJ1-1; size: NA; DNA: TGCAGTGCTAGTAACTGGGGAACCACTGAAGCTTTCTTT; CDR3: CSASNWGTTEAFF
D: TRBD1; V: TRBV19; J: TRBJ2-7; size: once; DNA: TGTGCCAGTAGGGATTCAGGGACAGGGGATGTCGAGCAGTACTTC; CDR3: CASRDSGTGDVEQYF
D: TRBD1; V: TRBV5-1; J: TRBJ2-5; size: NA; DNA: TGCGCCAGCAGCCCCGGACAGGGGGCGTCCCAAGAGACCCAGTACTTC; CDR3: CASSPGQGASQETQYF
D: TRBD2; V: TRBV15; J: TRBJ2-3; size: NA; DNA: TGTCCCACCACCACAACAAGCGGGGGGGGGTCAGATACGCAGTATTTT; CDR3: CPTTTTSGGGSDTQYF
D: NA; V: TRBV18; J: TRBJ1-2; size: NA; DNA: TGTGCCAGCTCACCACAGGGCAGAGGGGACTATGGCTACACCTTC; CDR3: CASSPQGRGDYGYTF
D: NA; V: TRBV4-3; J: TRBJ1-2; size: NA; DNA: TGCGCCAGCAGCCAAGGCCGGGCTACCACTAACTATGGCTACACCTTC; CDR3: CASSQGRATTNYGYTF
D: TRBD1; V: TRBV5-5; J: TRBJ2-7; size: NA; DNA: TGTGCCAGCAGCCTCGGGGGACAGGGGTTCTACGAGCAGTACTTC; CDR3: CASSLGGQGFYEQYF
D: NA; V: TRBV5-6; J: TRBJ1-5; size: NA; DNA: TGTGCCAGCAGCATAGACGGTAGCAATCAGCCCCAGCATTTT; CDR3: CASSIDGSNQPQHF
D: NA; V: TRBV10-3; J: TRBJ1-1; size: NA; DNA: TGTGCCATCAGCGGGAACACTGAAGCTTTCTTT; CDR3: CAISGNTEAFF
D: NA; V: TRBV27; J: TRBJ1-4; size: NA; DNA: TGTGCCAGCAGTTTAGTGGGGCTAGGTGAAAAACTGTTTTTT; CDR3: CASSLVGLGEKLFF
D: TRBD1; V: TRBV28; J: TRBJ2-7; size: NA; DNA: TGTGCCAGCAGTTCGGCCGGGACAGCACTTTACGAGCAGTACTTC; CDR3: CASSSAGTALYEQYF
D: NA; V: TRBV4-2; J: TRBJ2-7; size: NA; DNA: TGTGCCAGCAGCCTCCAGACAGCGAGCTCCTACGAGCAGTACTTC; CDR3: CASSLQTASSYEQYF
D: TRBD2; V: TRBV10-3; J: TRBJ2-3; size: NA; DNA: TGTGCCATCAGTGAGGCCGCGGGGGGGGGCACAGATACGCAGTATTTT; CDR3: CAISEAAGGGTDTQYF
D: NA; V: TRBV6-5; J: TRBJ1-4; size: NA; DNA: TGTGCCAGCAGTAATGAAAAACTGTTTTTT; CDR3: CASSNEKLFF
D: NA; V: TRBV7-9; J: TRBJ1-2; size: NA; DNA: TGTGCCAGCAGCTTAGACCGGGACACCCCTAACTATGGCTACACCTTC; CDR3: CASSLDRDTPNYGYTF
D: NA; V: TRBV14; J: TRBJ1-1; size: NA; DNA: TGTGCCAGCAGCGGAAGAGTAGGGAACACTGAAGCTTTCTTT; CDR3: CASSGRVGNTEAFF
D: TRBD2; V: TRBV7-3; J: TRBJ2-3; size: NA; DNA: TGTGCCAGCAGCCAGACTAGCGCCAGTGCGCAGTATTTT; CDR3: CASSQTSASAQYF
D: NA; V: TRBV4-2; J: TRBJ2-7; size: once; DNA: TGTGCCAGCAGCCAAGATAGGGGGTTACGCGAGCAGTACTTC; CDR3: CASSQDRGLREQYF
D: TRBD1; V: TRBV3-1/TRBV3-2; J: TRBJ2-7; size: NA; DNA: TGTGCCAGCAGCCAAACCGGGACAGAGGGCGAGCAGTACTTC; CDR3: CASSQTGTEGEQYF
D: NA; V: TRBV7-2; J: TRBJ2-5; size: NA; DNA: TGTGCCAGCAGCTTAGTTGGCATGGAGACCCAGTACTTC; CDR3: CASSLVGMETQYF
D: TRBD1; V: TRBV6-2/TRBV6-3; J: TRBJ1-1; size: once; DNA: TGTGCCAGCAGACCTCTCCGGGACAGGGAGAACACTGAAGCTTTCTTT; CDR3: CASRPLRDRENTEAFF
D: NA; V: TRBV9; J: TRBJ1-2; size: NA; DNA: TGTGCCAGCAGCGTAGGGGGAGGGGAGTTGCGTGGCTACACCTTC; CDR3: CASSVGGGELRGYTF
D: NA; V: TRBV5-1; J: TRBJ1-2; size: NA; DNA: TGCGCCAGCAGAGCACAGGAGTATGGCTACACCTTC; CDR3: CASRAQEYGYTF
D: NA; V: TRBV11-1; J: TRBJ2-1; size: NA; DNA: TGTGCCAGCAGCCTCGGGACGGAATACAATGAGCAGTTCTTC; CDR3: CASSLGTEYNEQFF
D: TRBD1; V: TRBV7-9; J: TRBJ1-1; size: NA; DNA: TGTGCCAGCAGCCCCCAGACAGGGGCGAACACTGAAGCTTTCTTT; CDR3: CASSPQTGANTEAFF
D: NA; V: TRBV5-6; J: TRBJ1-6; size: NA; DNA: TGTGCCAGCAGCTTGGGCGTCGGGCTTCTCCACTTT; CDR3: CASSLGVGLLHF
D: NA; V: TRBV28; J: TRBJ2-2; size: NA; DNA: TGTGCCCCCAAGGTTATCCCAACTCATCCTACCGGGGAGCTGTTTTTT; CDR3: CAPKVIPTHPTGELFF